The source of this TCR beta chain is a study of blood T cell repertoires in COVID-19. The table came from immunoSEQ multiplex PCR; TCRdb's copy has only in-frame clones and leaves some out. Altogether roughly 95,000 clones are present, approximately 82% being singletons, with the ten largest covering 5.5% to 7.5%. Germline V CDR1 and CDR2: MDHEN, SYDVKM. This CDR3 contains 14 residues. A remark on this clone: The germline gene is not matched at one end of the junction; a read error may be the cause.

This sequence was found in a man aged 50 or older with active or convalescent COVID-19. V usage is TRBV28 and J usage is TRBJ1-5, with 9 bases matching TRBD1. Sequencing input: peripheral blood. The CDR3: CASRVTGGKQPQHF. The CDR3 nucleotides read TGTGCCAGCAGGGTAACAGGGGGCAAACAGCCCCAGCATTTT.